The rows below give T cell receptor beta chains drawn from one sample of a study of identical twins. TCRdb re-called the 5' RACE reads through MiXCR, storing one row per CDR3 protein. The data contain hundreds of thousands of distinct CDR3 sequences, roughly 6.6% of them singletons. This sample also belongs to another study, concerning yellow fever vaccine responses in identical twins.

Material for sequencing was PBMCs. The receptors come from a woman younger than 35 in good health. Both conserved end residues are part of each CDR3. D genes are given only for firm matches. Clone size is shown for a subset of rows, as once, few, many or a class of expanded clone.

V gene	J gene	clone size	D gene	CDR3 DNA	CDR3 protein
TRBV12-3/TRBV12-4	TRBJ2-1	.	TRBD2	TGTGCCAGCAGTTTAGGGACTAGCGCGACAAATGAGCAGTTCTTC	CASSLGTSATNEQFF
TRBV10-3	TRBJ1-2	few	.	TGTGCCATCAGTGAGTCGCAGGCCGCCGCTAACTATGGCTACACCTTC	CAISESQAAANYGYTF
TRBV7-6	TRBJ2-1	many	TRBD2	TGTGCCAGCAGCTTAGAGCTAGCGGGCAATGAGCAGTTCTTC	CASSLELAGNEQFF
TRBV7-9	TRBJ2-5	few	.	TGTGCCAGCAGCTTAGTCGGCAGTAAGAAAGAGACCCAGTACTTC	CASSLVGSKKETQYF
TRBV5-1	TRBJ2-3	few	.	TGCGCCAGCAGCTTGGCCCGTGCTGCGGGGGCGAGGGATACGCAGTATTTT	CASSLARAAGARDTQYF
TRBV28	TRBJ2-3	many	.	TGTGCCAGCAGTTTCACAGGGATCACAGATACGCAGTATTTT	CASSFTGITDTQYF
TRBV10-3	TRBJ1-2	few	.	TGTGCCATCAGACCAGACAGGAACTATGGCTACACCTTC	CAIRPDRNYGYTF
TRBV4-2	TRBJ2-3	many	TRBD2	TGTGCCAGCAGCCAAGATAGGACTAGCGGGGGCCCTCGAGATACGCAGTATTTT	CASSQDRTSGGPRDTQYF
TRBV7-9	TRBJ2-1	many	.	TGTGCCAGCAGCTTAGGGCAGGGGCCTATGAATGAGCAGTTCTTC	CASSLGQGPMNEQFF
TRBV11-2	TRBJ2-3	many	.	TGTGCCAGCAGCTTAGAAGGTGGCGGGCCCACAGATACGCAGTATTTT	CASSLEGGGPTDTQYF
TRBV10-3	TRBJ2-2	few	.	TGTGCCGCAAAAGCACCCGGGGCCGGGGAGCTGTTTTTT	CAAKAPGAGELFF
TRBV6-1	TRBJ2-1	few	TRBD2	TGTGCCAGCAGAGCACTAGCGGAGGCGAATGAGCAGTTCTTC	CASRALAEANEQFF
TRBV12-3/TRBV12-4	TRBJ2-3	many	.	TGTGCCAGCAGTTCCACACGAGATACGCAGTATTTT	CASSSTRDTQYF
TRBV12-3/TRBV12-4	TRBJ2-5	few	TRBD1	TGTGCCAGCAGTTTAGCCCACCTAGACAGGGGGGAGACCCAGTACTTC	CASSLAHLDRGETQYF
TRBV5-1	TRBJ2-1	many	TRBD2	TGCGCCAGCCTACCGGGAGTAGGGACTAAACACATCGAGCAGTTCTTC	CASLPGVGTKHIEQFF
TRBV28	TRBJ2-1	.	TRBD2	TGTGCCAGCACTGTAGCGGGGGGGCTCAATGAGCAGTTCTTC	CASTVAGGLNEQFF
TRBV5-1	TRBJ2-7	few	.	TGCGCCAGCAGCAGGGAACCCGGGACAAACTACGAGCAGTACTTC	CASSREPGTNYEQYF
TRBV28	TRBJ2-2	many	TRBD2	TGTGCCAGCAGTCCCAACCCTAGCGGGGTAACCGGGGAGCTGTTTTTT	CASSPNPSGVTGELFF
TRBV2	TRBJ2-2	many	.	TGTGCCAGCAGTTACGGGGGCGGCGACACCGGGGAGCTGTTTTTT	CASSYGGGDTGELFF
TRBV5-5	TRBJ1-2	many	.	TGTGCCAGCAGCTTGGGTGAATTC	CASSLGEF
TRBV7-9	TRBJ1-4	.	TRBD1	TGTGCCAGCAGCTTAGGGGACAGGGCAACTAATGAAAAACTGTTTTTT	CASSLGDRATNEKLFF
TRBV3-1	TRBJ1-6	few	.	TGTGCCAGCAGCCAAGCGGGGGTTAATTCACCCCTCCACTTT	CASSQAGVNSPLHF
TRBV12-3/TRBV12-4	TRBJ1-1	many	.	TGTGCCAGCATTCCAGGGAGCGTGAACACTGAAGCTTTCTTT	CASIPGSVNTEAFF
TRBV3-1	TRBJ2-3	few	TRBD2	TGTGCCAGCAGCTACGGGGAGGGCCCTCAAGATACGCAGTATTTT	CASSYGEGPQDTQYF
TRBV5-6	TRBJ2-3	few	.	TGTGCCAGCAGCTTGGTCAACAGGGATGGCACAGATACGCAGTATTTT	CASSLVNRDGTDTQYF
TRBV18	TRBJ1-1	few	.	TGTGCCAGCTCACCTACGCAGGGCTATGAAGCTTTCTTT	CASSPTQGYEAFF
TRBV7-9	TRBJ2-1	many	.	TGTGCCAGCAGCTTAATAAGGGGGGCTTCCTACAATGAGCAGTTCTTC	CASSLIRGASYNEQFF
TRBV3-1	TRBJ2-1	few	.	TGTGCCAGCAGCCGATTCACCCTACGCGATCGTAATGAGCAGTTCTTC	CASSRFTLRDRNEQFF
TRBV10-2	TRBJ2-3	.	TRBD2	TGCGCCAGCAGCGATAGCGGGGGCTCAGATACGCAGTATTTT	CASSDSGGSDTQYF
TRBV28	TRBJ2-7	many	.	TGTGCCAGCAGTCCCCTTCTCGGGACTGGTACCTACGAGCAGTACTTC	CASSPLLGTGTYEQYF
TRBV18	TRBJ2-5	.	TRBD2	TGTGCCAGCTCACCACCGGGACTAGCGCATCAAGAGACCCAGTACTTC	CASSPPGLAHQETQYF
TRBV6-4	TRBJ2-1	many	.	TGTGCCAGCAGTGCAGGGGTCTCCTACAATGAGCAGTTCTTC	CASSAGVSYNEQFF
TRBV10-3	TRBJ2-1	.	TRBD2	TGTGCCATCAGTGTCCCCCCGGGACTAGCGGCAAACAATGAGCAGTTCTTC	CAISVPPGLAANNEQFF
TRBV10-3	TRBJ2-7	.	.	TGTGCCATCAGGACGGGCTCCGAGCAGTACTTC	CAIRTGSEQYF
TRBV6-1	TRBJ1-2	many	TRBD1	TGTGCCAGCATTCGAGGACAGGGGGTGGGCTATGGCTACACCTTC	CASIRGQGVGYGYTF
TRBV5-1	TRBJ2-7	few	.	TGCGCCAGCAGCTTGGAACAGGGAACCCTCTACGAGCAGTACTTC	CASSLEQGTLYEQYF
TRBV29-1	TRBJ2-1	few	TRBD1	TGCAGCGGATGGGACAGGGACGGGGAGCAGTTCTTC	CSGWDRDGEQFF
TRBV20-1	TRBJ2-3	few	TRBD2	TGCAGTGCTAGTTACCTAGCGGGAGGCGTGGCAGATACGCAGTATTTT	CSASYLAGGVADTQYF
TRBV20-1	TRBJ2-5	many	.	TGCAGTGCTAGAGATGTCGGACGGGCCCAAGAGACCCAGTACTTC	CSARDVGRAQETQYF
TRBV7-2	TRBJ2-3	few	TRBD2	TGTGCCAGCAGTAATTGGGAGGGCCCCACAGATACGCAGTATTTT	CASSNWEGPTDTQYF
TRBV28	TRBJ2-3	few	.	TGTGCCAGCAGTAAGGGACTCAATGTCGATACGCAGTATTTT	CASSKGLNVDTQYF
TRBV7-9	TRBJ1-2	few	.	TGTGCCAGCAGACCGACAGGATTCTATGGCTACACCTTC	CASRPTGFYGYTF
TRBV10-3	TRBJ2-2	.	.	TGTGCCATCAGTGAGTCTAAAGGGACGGCCAACACCGGGGAGCTGTTTTTT	CAISESKGTANTGELFF
TRBV14	TRBJ1-1	many	.	TGTGCCAGCAGCCCCCTGGGGGTTTTGGGGCACACTGAAGCTTTCTTT	CASSPLGVLGHTEAFF
TRBV6-1	TRBJ2-1	few	.	TGTGCCAGCAGTGAAAATTTGTCGCAGCAGTTCTTC	CASSENLSQQFF
TRBV5-1	TRBJ1-2	.	TRBD1	TGCGCCAGCAGCTTTGGGACAGGGGTCTATGGCTACACCTTC	CASSFGTGVYGYTF
TRBV20-1	TRBJ1-2	.	.	TGCAGTGCTAGTACCTTAACAAGGGGTGATAGGGGTGGCTACACCTTC	CSASTLTRGDRGGYTF
TRBV12-3/TRBV12-4	TRBJ2-1	many	TRBD2	TGTGCCAGCAGTCTATATCTAGCGGGGTACTACAATGAGCAGTTCTTC	CASSLYLAGYYNEQFF
TRBV27	TRBJ2-1	.	.	TGTGCCAGCAGTTTATCTTCCCGCCCATACCAGAGCTCCTACAATGAGCAGTTCTTC	CASSLSSRPYQSSYNEQFF
TRBV12-3/TRBV12-4	TRBJ1-1	many	.	TGTGCCAGCAGTGCTTTACAGGGCAGGAACACTGAAGCTTTCTTT	CASSALQGRNTEAFF
TRBV5-1	TRBJ1-6	many	.	TGCGCCAGCAGCTTGGGCACCGACAGTGGATCACCCCTCCACTTT	CASSLGTDSGSPLHF
TRBV12-3/TRBV12-4	TRBJ2-4	many	TRBD2	TGTGCCAGCAGTCAACTAGCGGAAAACATTCAGTACTTC	CASSQLAENIQYF
TRBV20-1	TRBJ2-1	.	.	TGCAGTGCTAGCGGCGCAAGCTCCTACAATGAGCAGTTCTTC	CSASGASSYNEQFF
TRBV20-1	TRBJ2-2	many	TRBD1	TGCAGTGCTAGACCCAGACAGGGTAACGGGGAGCTGTTTTTT	CSARPRQGNGELFF
TRBV10-1	TRBJ2-4	many	.	TGCGCCAGCAGTGAAGGGCGGGCCTCCCGGTCCATTCAGTACTTC	CASSEGRASRSIQYF